This entry lists 27 T cell receptor beta chains sequenced from one sample in a study of human T cells and chemical hapten exposure. TCRdb redid the calling of the RACE reads with MiXCR, one entry per CDR3 protein. The top ten clones hold over 6.5% of a sample with more than 300,000 distinct CDR3 sequences, roughly 6% of them seen once. Time point in this sample: pre-sensitization, week 0. The treatment denotes: therapeutic diphenylcyclopropenone sensitization with weekly scalp DPC. The sequences come from whole blood, collected in connection with sensitization to the hapten diphenylcyclopropenone (DPC). These receptors were collected from a woman aged 18-35 years with alopecia areata. Some clones in this sample may be carry-over from other donors' samples.

At least ten counts were recorded for this clonotype. The V and J genes are TRBV6-6 and TRBJ1-4; a weak D match, TRBD1 (6 bases). Germline V gene data show CDR1 as MNHNY and CDR2 as SVGAGI (reference sequence). With 4 bases removed from V and 14 bases from J, the gap between germline ends came to 11 bases. The CDR3 extends over 11 amino acids. CDR3: CASSWADSLFF. The CDR3 DNA is TGTGCCAGCAGTTGGGCGGACAGCCTGTTTTTT.

In its sample, this clonotype was seen a few times. The V and J genes are TRBV9 and TRBJ1-1, with a tentative D call TRBD1 (5 bases). V lost 5 bases and J 4 bases, leaving 15 bases between the germline ends. The CDR3 contains 14 residues. Germline assignment: CDR1 SGDLS and CDR2 YYNGEE. The CDR3 spells CASSNSGLVTEAFF. CDR3 coding DNA: TGTGCCAGCAGTAATTCAGGGTTAGTCACTGAAGCTTTCTTT. The whole variable domain, remainder taken from reference TRBV9 and TRBJ1-1, is DSGVTQTPKHLITATGQRVTLRCSPRSGDLSVYWYQQSLDQGLQFLIQYYNGEERAKGNILERFSAQQFPDLHSELNLSSLELGDSALYFCASSNSGLVTEAFFGQGTRLTVV.

This clonotype has ten or more counts. The chain couples TRBV4-3 to TRBJ1-5, with no clear D. The CDR3 sequence is 13 residues long. The germline CDR1 and CDR2 sequences are LGHNA and YSLEER. Trimming removed 0 bases from V and 7 bases from J, with 7 bases in between. The CDR3: CASSQDRLQPQHF. As DNA, the CDR3 is TGCGCCAGCAGCCAAGATCGATTGCAGCCCCAGCATTTT.

This clonotype came up a few times. J is TRBJ1-5 and V is TRBV6-2 or TRBV6-3; TRBD1 is a possible D gene (5 bases). The CDR3 consists of 14 residues. CDR1 and CDR2 (germline): MNHEY, SVGEGT. Between the trimmed V and J ends, which lost 2 bases and 7 bases, there was a span of 12 bases. This CDR3 is CASSYRGIGQPQHF. CDR3 DNA: TGTGCCAGCAGTTACAGGGGCATCGGACAGCCCCAGCATTTT.

The chain links TRBV20-1 to TRBJ1-6; D gene uncertain. CDR3 length: 14 amino acids. The V end was cut by 1 base, the J end by 10 bases, with 14 bases between. Germline CDR1 DFQATT, CDR2 SNEGSKA (reference sequence). CDR3 sequence reads: CSARGRDLRSPLHF. The CDR3 DNA sequence: TGCAGTGCTAGAGGGAGGGATCTCCGCTCACCCCTCCACTTT.

This clonotype has more than one count but fewer than ten. This chain joins TRBV7-3 and TRBJ2-3, with 7 bases that match TRBD2. CDR3 length equals 16 residues. CDR1 and CDR2 (germline): SGHTA, FQGTGA. J lost 1 base, V lost 6 bases, and 10 bases had no gene match. For the CDR3, the DNA is TGTGCCAGCAGTCCACAATGGGGGGGTGGCACAGATACGCAGTATTTT. This encodes CASSPQWGGGTDTQYF.

The table lists this clonotype with a few counts. The chain recombines TRBV20-1 with TRBJ2-3; D possibly corresponds to TRBD1 (6 bases). Germline CDR1 reads DFQATT; CDR2 reads SNEGSKA (reference sequence). The V gene lost 2 bases and the J gene lost 3 bases, with 12 bases spanning the gap. This CDR3 comprises 14 residues. In DNA form, the CDR3 reads TGCAGTGCTAGACAGTGGACAGTAACAGATACGCAGTATTTT. Its translation is CSARQWTVTDTQYF.

The J gene is TRBJ2-3, the V gene TRBV28; D gene unclear. CDR1 and CDR2 from the germline V gene are MDHEN and SYDVKM. This CDR3 spans 17 amino acids. The V end was cut by 7 bases, the J end by 6 bases, with 26 bases between. CDR3 nucleotides: TGTGCCAGCACCTATTATCCAGCCGATGTTTACTCGGATACGCAGTATTTT. Its translation is CASTYYPADVYSDTQYF.

The rearrangement uses TRBV28 and TRBJ2-3; no clear D gene. This CDR3 spans 12 amino acids. Germline V gene data show CDR1 as MDHEN and CDR2 as SYDVKM. Trimming removed 7 bases from V and 7 bases from J, with 12 bases in between. Written as DNA, the CDR3 is TGTGCCAGCACCAATTCCGGAAATACGCAGTATTTT. This encodes CASTNSGNTQYF.

The chain has TRBV20-1 and TRBJ2-3, with D possibly TRBD2 on 6 matching bases. The CDR3 runs to 15 residues. The germline V gene has CDR1 DFQATT and CDR2 SNEGSKA (reference sequence). The V and J ends lost 0 bases and 7 bases respectively, with 17 bases between them. CDR3 coding DNA: TGCAGTGCTAGAGATGTACTAGCCCCACTATATACGCAGTATTTT. Translated: CSARDVLAPLYTQYF.

Comments on this clonotype: Its ends do not fully match the called genes, so a read error is possible. The rearrangement uses TRBV20-1 and TRBJ2-7, with TRBD1 matching over 9 bases. Germline-derived CDR1 and CDR2 are DFQATT and SNEGSKA (reference sequence). The CDR3 is 14 amino acids. CDR3 bases: TGCAGTGCTAGCTACAGGGGGCTTTCCTACGAGCATTACTTC. Protein sequence: CSASYRGLSYEHYF.

The table lists this clonotype with a few counts. The rearrangement links TRBV5-4 to TRBJ1-2; D is unclear. Trimming shortened V by 4 bases and J by 1 base, and 8 bases separated the two germline ends. The germline CDR1 and CDR2 sequences are SGHNT and YYREEE (reference sequence). The CDR3 has 13 residues. The DNA of the CDR3 is TGTGCCAGCAGCCCCTCCCTTAACTATGGCTACACCTTC. It codes for CASSPSLNYGYTF.

The chain is built from TRBV19 and TRBJ2-1; 10 bases map to TRBD2. The CDR3 is 15 residues long. The germline V gene has CDR1 LNHDA and CDR2 SQIVND (reference sequence). V lost 2 bases and J lost 8; bases outside the gene matches: 6. The DNA of the CDR3 is TGTGCCAGTAGTATAAAGCGGGGGGGCACCTATGAGCAGTTCTTC. This sequence encodes CASSIKRGGTYEQFF.

This clonotype was seen more than once but under ten times. The rearrangement uses TRBV13 and TRBJ2-1, with D tentatively TRBD2 (7 bases). The V gene's germline CDR1 is PRHDT and CDR2 FYEKMQ (reference sequence). Trimming left V 11 bases short and J 0 bases short, with 11 bases between. The CDR3 extends over 13 amino acids. Here the CDR3 DNA reads TGTGCCGTGGGGGGGCCCTCCTACAATGAGCAGTTCTTC. Its protein is CAVGGPSYNEQFF.

A remark on this clonotype: A much larger clone sits a single nucleotide away, making a read error possible. This chain connects TRBV28 to TRBJ1-3; D ambiguous. The CDR3 has 11 residues. Trimming removed 6 bases at V and 1 base at J, with 1 base between. Germline-derived CDR1 and CDR2 are MDHEN and SYDVKM. CDR3 loop: CASRSGNTIYF. CDR3 in DNA: TGTGCCAGCAGGTCTGGAAACACCATATATTTT.

There are a few counts of this clonotype. The J gene is TRBJ2-7, the V gene TRBV15; D unresolved. V lost 4 bases and J lost 4, with 14 bases in between. Germline assignment: CDR1 LNHNV and CDR2 YYDKDF (reference sequence). This CDR3 spans 14 amino acids. The DNA for the CDR3 is TGTGCCACCAGCACCCGTTCCCGCCCTTACGAGCAGTACTTC. This gives the protein CATSTRSRPYEQYF.

This clonotype was found many times. The V call is TRBV12-3 or TRBV12-4, the J call TRBJ1-3; D not resolved. V lost 6 bases and J 0 bases, leaving 12 bases between the germline ends. The length of the CDR3 is 15 residues. In nucleotides, the CDR3 is TGTGCCAGCAGGTCTGAACCGTTCTCTGGAAACACCATATATTTT. Encoded protein: CASRSEPFSGNTIYF.

The chain joins TRBV20-1 to TRBJ2-3; 7 positions agree with TRBD2. CDR1 is DFQATT and CDR2 is SNEGSKA in the germline V gene (reference sequence). V trimming: 6 bases; J trimming: 3 bases; junction bases outside the gene matches: 12. The CDR3 spans 15 residues. The CDR3 spells CSARDYRYVTDTQYF. CDR3 coding DNA: TGCAGTGCGCGGGACTACCGATATGTAACAGATACGCAGTATTTT.

The genes are TRBV11-2 and TRBJ2-1; D is unclear. The CDR3 loop spans 16 amino acids. With 0 bases removed from V and 0 bases from J, the gap between germline ends came to 9 bases. Germline V gene lookup returns CDR1 SGHAT and CDR2 FQNNGV. The CDR3: CASSLEGSSSYNEQFF. The CDR3, as DNA: TGTGCCAGCAGCTTAGAGGGGTCGAGCTCCTACAATGAGCAGTTCTTC. The complete variable domain, with remaining parts taken from reference TRBV11-2 and TRBJ2-1, reads EAGVAQSPRYKIIEKRQSVAFWCNPISGHATLYWYQQILGQGPKLLIQFQNNGVVDDSQLPKDRFSAERLKGVDSTLKIQPAKLEDSAVYLCASSLEGSSSYNEQFFGPGTRLTVL.

The table lists this clonotype with many counts. The rearrangement uses TRBV9 and TRBJ1-2, with a possible D match to TRBD1 (6 bases). Germline V gives CDR1 SGDLS, CDR2 YYNGEE. CDR3 length: 14 amino acids. V lost 3 bases and J lost 10, with 19 bases in between. The CDR3 DNA sequence: TGTGCCAGCAGCGCGACAAGGACAGCCCGTATCTACACCTTC. Residues: CASSATRTARIYTF.

In this sample, this clonotype turned up many times. The rearrangement links TRBV4-2 to TRBJ1-1; weak D call: TRBD1 (6 bases). V was shortened by 1 base and J by 9 bases, with 12 bases between the two germline ends. The CDR3 sequence is 13 residues long. Germline values: CDR1 LGHNA, CDR2 YNFKEQ. The DNA for the CDR3 is TGTGCCAGCAGCCAAGCTGGGGGGGCCAAAGCTTTCTTT. Its protein is CASSQAGGAKAFF.

This rearrangement joins TRBV5-5 to TRBJ2-1; 15 bases map to TRBD2. The length of the CDR3 is 17 residues. V lost 4 bases and J lost 4; bases outside the gene matches: 6. CDR1 and CDR2 from the germline V gene are SGHKS and YYEKEE (reference sequence). The CDR3 loop reads CASSLGLAGGFYNEQFF. CDR3 in DNA: TGTGCCAGCAGCCTCGGACTAGCGGGGGGGTTTTACAATGAGCAGTTCTTC.

The chain couples TRBV12-3 or TRBV12-4 to TRBJ2-3; D is uncertain. V was pared by 1 base and J by 2 bases, with 7 bases between. The CDR3 totals 14 residues. CDR3 protein: CASSLGPNTDTQYF. The CDR3 nucleotides read TGTGCCAGCAGTTTAGGACCAAACACAGATACGCAGTATTTT.

At least ten counts were recorded for this clonotype. The J gene is TRBJ1-1, the V gene TRBV10-2; no clear D. From germline, CDR1 is WSHSY and CDR2 SAAADI. With 6 bases removed from V and 6 bases from J, the gap between germline ends came to 8 bases. There are 11 residues in the CDR3. The CDR3 loop reads CASRGGAEAFF. The CDR3 DNA follows: TGCGCCAGCAGAGGCGGGGCTGAAGCTTTCTTT.

This clonotype was observed a handful of times. The chain carries TRBV28 and TRBJ1-5, with 7 positions matching TRBD1. Germline V gene lookup returns CDR1 MDHEN and CDR2 SYDVKM. After removal of 7 bases from V and 2 bases from J, the junction contained 5 bases not matched to a gene. The CDR3 has 14 residues. CDR3 amino acids: CASTPGQGNQPQHF. The CDR3 DNA reads as TGTGCCAGCACCCCAGGACAGGGCAATCAGCCCCAGCATTTT.

This clonotype has at least ten counts. The rearrangement joins TRBV20-1 to TRBJ2-1; 7 bases match TRBD2. Germline lookup yields CDR1 DFQATT and CDR2 SNEGSKA (reference sequence). After removal of 6 bases from V and 8 bases from J, the junction contained 13 bases not matched to a gene. CDR3 length: 14 residues. CDR3 nucleotides: TGCAGTGCGGGCCTAGGGAGGGGTAGCGATGAGCAGTTCTTC. Its translation is CSAGLGRGSDEQFF.

The CDR3 loop is CASSHGLAGSSYEQYF. The CDR3 DNA reads TGCGCCAGCAGTCATGGGCTAGCGGGGAGCTCCTACGAGCAGTACTTC. This chain connects TRBV23-1 to TRBJ2-7; TRBD2 aligns across 9 bases. TRBV23-1 is sorted into the ORF group, with uncertain function. V dropped 3 bases and J dropped 0; count of bases not matched to a gene: 6. The CDR3 extends over 16 amino acids.